What follows are 6 T cell receptor beta chains derived from one specimen sequenced in a study of CD8 T cells in Susac syndrome (dated 2019 in TCRdb). The method was the immunoSEQ multiplex PCR assay. RNA was extracted using the RNeasy kit, and roughly 0.5 to 1 ug of the RNA was reverse transcribed with random hexamers. TCRdb passed the public sequencing reads through fastp at Q25 and MiXCR, retaining productive beta sequences. Rows merge per CDR3 protein into single entries with the most common DNA and genes. This sample lists approximately 160,000 distinct CDR3 sequences; around 96% were detected once. The leading ten clones occupy approximately 0.12% of the sample. Sequencing was carried out using CD4+ T cells from PBMCs. The receptors stem from a human donor with Susac syndrome.

This clonotype appeared a single time. The gene calls are TRBV12-3 or TRBV12-4 and TRBJ1-4, with D perhaps TRBD1 (5 bases). The CDR3 is made up of 17 amino acids. Trimming cost V 3 bases and J 1 base, with 15 bases left between them. CDR3 loop: CASSFVPGAETNEKLFF. The CDR3 nucleotides are TGTGCCAGCAGTTTTGTACCCGGGGCTGAAACTAATGAAAAACTGTTTTTT.

The chain couples TRBV7-2 to TRBJ2-1; D is perhaps TRBD2 (5 bases). CDR3 length: 15 residues. V was shortened by 2 bases and J by 8 bases, with 16 bases between the two germline ends. Germline lookup yields CDR1 SGHTA and CDR2 FQGNSA. The CDR3 nucleotides read TGTGCCAGCAGCTTAAGCAGCAGGAAGGGAGATGAGCAGTTCTTC. As protein: CASSLSSRKGDEQFF.

V gene TRBV6-5 combines with J gene TRBJ1-2; a weak D match, TRBD1 (6 bases). Germline CDR1 reads MNHEY; CDR2 reads SVGAGI. The CDR3 loop spans 12 amino acids. V lost 4 bases and J lost 5, with 8 bases in between. CDR3 coding DNA: TGTGCCAGCAGTTGGGACAATTATGGCTACACCTTC. It codes for CASSWDNYGYTF.

This clonotype was recorded only once. The chain joins TRBV30 to TRBJ2-7; D remains ambiguous. The germline gives CDR1 GTSNPN, CDR2 SVGIG (reference sequence). This CDR3 comprises 12 residues. The V end was cut by 0 bases, the J end by 6 bases, with 9 bases between. The CDR3 sequence: CAWSVPWGEQYF. CDR3 coding DNA: TGTGCCTGGAGTGTACCCTGGGGCGAGCAGTACTTC.

This rearrangement joins TRBV18 to TRBJ1-2; no reliable D call. CDR1 is KGHSH, CDR2 LQKENI, per germline. The V end lost 0 bases, the J end lost 3 bases, and 5 bases lay between the germline ends. The CDR3 is made up of 13 amino acids. The CDR3 coding sequence is TGTGCCAGCTCACCACCAACAGACTATGGCTACACCTTC. Translating it yields CASSPPTDYGYTF.

This chain links TRBV12-3 or TRBV12-4 with TRBJ2-3, with 9 bases aligning to TRBD2. V lost 4 bases and J lost 6; bases outside the gene matches: 14. The CDR3 length is 17 residues. CDR3 sequence reads: CASSSSSGKGSPDTQYF. For the CDR3, the DNA is TGTGCCAGCAGTTCCTCTAGCGGGAAGGGCTCCCCGGATACGCAGTATTTT.